A selection of T cell receptor beta chains follows, all from one sample in a study of Graves' ophthalmopathy and Graves' hyperthyroidism. TCRdb recomputed calls from the multiplex PCR reads with MiXCR, one row per CDR3 protein. The sample yields about half a million distinct CDR3 sequences, around 14% seen once. The sequenced material came from blood. Source of these receptors: a woman aged 25 to 39 with Graves' ophthalmopathy. Each CDR3 is given with its conserved first and last residue. Each record gives: clone size, D gene, J gene, V gene, CDR3 protein, CDR3 DNA. The D gene is left open where the match is weak. The listing skips clone size in some rows; elsewhere it reads once, few, many or a size class.

size: many
D: NA
J: TRBJ1-1
V: TRBV6-6
CDR3: CASRRQRGSSAFF
DNA: TGTGCCAGCAGGAGACAGCGGGGTTCTTCAGCTTTCTTT

size: few
D: NA
J: TRBJ2-5
V: TRBV5-1
CDR3: CASRAAGTGKETQYF
DNA: TGCGCCAGCAGAGCAGCCGGAACAGGGAAAGAGACCCAGTACTTC

size: many
D: NA
J: TRBJ2-6
V: TRBV2
CDR3: CASSLGFSGANVLTF
DNA: TGTGCCAGCAGCCTGGGATTCTCTGGGGCCAACGTCCTGACTTTC

size: NA
D: NA
J: TRBJ1-5
V: TRBV2
CDR3: CASRTGQLPNQPQHF
DNA: TGTGCCAGCAGAACAGGACAGCTCCCGAATCAGCCCCAGCATTTT

size: many
D: TRBD1
J: TRBJ1-2
V: TRBV7-6
CDR3: CASSLDLTGVGYTF
DNA: TGTGCCAGCAGCTTAGACCTTACAGGGGTTGGCTACACCTTC

size: many
D: TRBD2
J: TRBJ2-7
V: TRBV28
CDR3: CASSLSAGGSEQYF
DNA: TGTGCCAGCAGTTTATCAGCGGGGGGTTCCGAGCAGTACTTC

size: few
D: NA
J: TRBJ2-5
V: TRBV29-1
CDR3: CSVEEPPGTKGETQYF
DNA: TGCAGCGTTGAAGAACCACCGGGAACAAAGGGGGAGACCCAGTACTTC

size: many
D: NA
J: TRBJ1-5
V: TRBV10-3
CDR3: CAISTDRIGNSNQPQHF
DNA: TGTGCCATCAGTACCGACCGTATCGGGAATAGCAATCAGCCCCAGCATTTT

size: few
D: NA
J: TRBJ1-5
V: TRBV6-1
CDR3: CASSEPTVSNQPQHF
DNA: TGTGCCAGCAGTGAACCGACGGTTAGCAATCAGCCCCAGCATTTT

size: many
D: NA
J: TRBJ1-5
V: TRBV12-3/TRBV12-4
CDR3: CASSLRGSVQPQHF
DNA: TGTGCCAGCAGTCTCAGGGGCTCTGTTCAGCCCCAGCATTTT

size: few
D: TRBD1
J: TRBJ1-2
V: TRBV11-1
CDR3: CASSGNPGGPYGGYTF
DNA: TGTGCCAGCAGCGGGAACCCAGGGGGCCCTTATGGGGGCTACACCTTC

size: many
D: NA
J: TRBJ1-5
V: TRBV12-5
CDR3: CASGLGTDNQPQHF
DNA: TGTGCTAGTGGTTTGGGCACTGACAATCAGCCCCAGCATTTT

size: many
D: NA
J: TRBJ1-5
V: TRBV6-1
CDR3: CASSELGAGQPQHF
DNA: TGTGCCAGCAGTGAATTGGGGGCAGGTCAGCCCCAGCATTTT

size: many
D: NA
J: TRBJ1-1
V: TRBV30
CDR3: CAWTGGVGTEAFF
DNA: TGTGCCTGGACGGGGGGTGTGGGCACTGAAGCTTTCTTT

size: NA
D: NA
J: TRBJ2-5
V: TRBV27
CDR3: CASSGGGSETQYF
DNA: TGTGCCAGCAGTGGAGGGGGCTCGGAGACCCAGTACTTC

size: few
D: TRBD1
J: TRBJ2-5
V: TRBV5-1
CDR3: CASSLTGENQETQYF
DNA: TGCGCCAGCAGCTTGACAGGGGAGAACCAAGAGACCCAGTACTTC

size: few
D: NA
J: TRBJ1-1
V: TRBV5-1
CDR3: CASSLELVTSNTEAFF
DNA: TGCGCCAGCAGCTTGGAGTTGGTTACTTCGAACACTGAAGCTTTCTTT

size: NA
D: NA
J: TRBJ2-7
V: TRBV7-9
CDR3: CASRRTRGPYEQYF
DNA: TGTGCCAGCAGGCGTACCAGGGGTCCTTACGAGCAGTACTTC

size: NA
D: TRBD1
J: TRBJ1-5
V: TRBV2
CDR3: CASSLGTGGRWAQHF
DNA: TGTGCCAGCAGCCTCGGGACAGGGGGCCGTTGGGCCCAGCATTTT

size: many
D: NA
J: TRBJ1-1
V: TRBV20-1
CDR3: CSARELAGDTEAFF
DNA: TGCAGTGCTAGAGAGTTGGCAGGGGACACTGAAGCTTTCTTT

size: many
D: TRBD1
J: TRBJ1-2
V: TRBV5-1
CDR3: CASSSGTGLSGYTF
DNA: TGCGCCAGCAGTTCCGGGACAGGTCTCAGTGGCTACACCTTC

size: many
D: NA
J: TRBJ1-1
V: TRBV2
CDR3: CASSERAETEAFF
DNA: TGTGCCAGCAGTGAACGGGCGGAGACTGAAGCTTTCTTT

size: NA
D: TRBD1
J: TRBJ1-6
V: TRBV11-3
CDR3: CASRPRDSNSPLHF
DNA: TGTGCCAGCAGACCCCGGGACAGTAATTCACCCCTCCACTTT

size: NA
D: NA
J: TRBJ2-7
V: TRBV7-2
CDR3: CASSLVAGEPYEQYF
DNA: TGTGCCAGCAGCTTAGTGGCAGGGGAGCCCTACGAGCAGTACTTC